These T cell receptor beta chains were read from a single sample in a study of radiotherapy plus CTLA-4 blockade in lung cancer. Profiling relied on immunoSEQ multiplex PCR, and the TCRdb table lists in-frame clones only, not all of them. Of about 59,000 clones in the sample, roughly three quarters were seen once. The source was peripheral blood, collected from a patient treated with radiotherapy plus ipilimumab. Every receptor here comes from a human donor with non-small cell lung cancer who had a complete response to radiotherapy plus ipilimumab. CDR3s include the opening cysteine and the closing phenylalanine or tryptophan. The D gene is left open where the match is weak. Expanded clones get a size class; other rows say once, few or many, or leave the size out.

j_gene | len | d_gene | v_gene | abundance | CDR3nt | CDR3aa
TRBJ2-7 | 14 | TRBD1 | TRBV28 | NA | TGTGCCAGCAGCCCGGACAGGGGACCCTACGAGCAGTACTTC | CASSPDRGPYEQYF
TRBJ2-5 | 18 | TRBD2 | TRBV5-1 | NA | TGCGCCAGCAGCTTGGGCACTAGCGGGAGGCCGTACCAAGAGACCCAGTACTTC | CASSLGTSGRPYQETQYF
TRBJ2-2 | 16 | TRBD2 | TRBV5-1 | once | TGCGCCAGCAGCTTGGACGCAGCGGGAGGGTCCGGGGAGCTGTTTTTT | CASSLDAAGGSGELFF
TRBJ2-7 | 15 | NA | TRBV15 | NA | TGTGCCACCAGCAGAGAGGGGACTGTAAGCTACGAGCAGTACTTC | CATSREGTVSYEQYF
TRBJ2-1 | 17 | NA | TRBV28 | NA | TGTGCCAGCAGTTTATTGGGCGGGAAGGGCCTCGGCGGTGAGCAGTTCTTC | CASSLLGGKGLGGEQFF
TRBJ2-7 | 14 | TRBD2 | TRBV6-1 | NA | TGTGCCAGCCGCCCGCGGGGGGCCACCTACGAGCAGTACTTC | CASRPRGATYEQYF
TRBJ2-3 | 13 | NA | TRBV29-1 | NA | TGCAGCGTTCGGTCAGGGTACACAGATACGCAGTATTTT | CSVRSGYTDTQYF
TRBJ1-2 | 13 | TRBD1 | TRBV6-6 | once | TGTGCCAGCAGTTACGGACAGGCCTATGGCTACACCTTC | CASSYGQAYGYTF
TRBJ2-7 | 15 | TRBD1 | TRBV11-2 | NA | TGTGCCAGCAGTCCGGGACAGGGCAAAACCTACGAGCAGTACTTC | CASSPGQGKTYEQYF
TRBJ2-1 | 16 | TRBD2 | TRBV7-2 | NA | TGTGCCAGCAGCTTGGCTAGCGGGGGGTCTTACAATGAGCAGTTCTTC | CASSLASGGSYNEQFF
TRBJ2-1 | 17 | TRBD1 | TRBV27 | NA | TGTGCCAGCAGGCACCACCGTGACAGGGCGGCCTACAATGAGCAGTTCTTC | CASRHHRDRAAYNEQFF
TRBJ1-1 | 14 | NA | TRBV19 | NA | TGTGCCAGTAGTATATCCGTTTCGAACACTGAAGCTTTCTTT | CASSISVSNTEAFF
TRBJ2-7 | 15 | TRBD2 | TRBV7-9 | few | TGTGCCAGCAGGTCACTAGCGGGAGGGTCTTACGAGCAGTACTTC | CASRSLAGGSYEQYF
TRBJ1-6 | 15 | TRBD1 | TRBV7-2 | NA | TGTGCCAGCAGCTTGGGACAGACCTATAATTCACCCCTCCACTTT | CASSLGQTYNSPLHF
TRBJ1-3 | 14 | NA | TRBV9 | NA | TGTGCCAGCAGCGTGAGGAGCTCTGGAAACACCATATATTTT | CASSVRSSGNTIYF
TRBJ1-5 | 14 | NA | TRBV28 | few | TGTGCCAGCACTACGGGTACGGGAAATCAGCCCCAGCATTTT | CASTTGTGNQPQHF
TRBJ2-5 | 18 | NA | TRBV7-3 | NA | TGTGCCAGCAGCTTGCGGGGGAGACTCCCTGGGGGCGAAGAGACCCAGTACTTC | CASSLRGRLPGGEETQYF
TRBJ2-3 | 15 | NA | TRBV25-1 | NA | TGTGCCAGCAGTGCCCCGTGGGAGAGCACAGATACGCAGTATTTT | CASSAPWESTDTQYF
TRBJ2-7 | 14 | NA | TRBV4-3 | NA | TGCGCCAGCAGCCAAGAACCGGGTTCCTACGAGCAGTACTTC | CASSQEPGSYEQYF
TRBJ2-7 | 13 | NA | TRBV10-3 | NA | TGTGCCATCGGAGACGCGAGCTCCTACGAGCAGTACTTC | CAIGDASSYEQYF
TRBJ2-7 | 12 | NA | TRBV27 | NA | TGTGCCAGCCGAGCCACCTCCTACGAGCAGTACTTC | CASRATSYEQYF
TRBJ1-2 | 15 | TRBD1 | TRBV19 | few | TGTGCCAGTAGTATATTGGGGACAGGGGCTTATGGCTACACCTTC | CASSILGTGAYGYTF
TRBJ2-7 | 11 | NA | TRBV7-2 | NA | TGTGCCAGCAGATCCGGGATCGAGCAGTACTTC | CASRSGIEQYF
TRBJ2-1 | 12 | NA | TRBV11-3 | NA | TGTGCCAGCAGCCCTGGGCAGGGTGAGCAGTTCTTC | CASSPGQGEQFF
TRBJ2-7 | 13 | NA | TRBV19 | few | TGTGCCAGTCGACAGGCCTCCTCCTACGAGCAGTACTTC | CASRQASSYEQYF
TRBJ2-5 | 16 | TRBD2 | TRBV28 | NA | TGTGCCAGCAGACCTACCCGATCCAGCGGGAGGGAGACCCAGTACTTC | CASRPTRSSGRETQYF
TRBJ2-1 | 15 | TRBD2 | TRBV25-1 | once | TGTGCCAGCAAGTCAGCGGGAGGGCGATACAATGAGCAGTTCTTC | CASKSAGGRYNEQFF
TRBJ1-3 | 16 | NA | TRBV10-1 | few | TGCGCCAGCAAGGGCTACAGGGCCCTCTCTGGAAACACCATATATTTT | CASKGYRALSGNTIYF
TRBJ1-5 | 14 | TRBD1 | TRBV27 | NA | TGTGCCAGCAGCGGACAGGGGGGCAATCAGCCCCAGCATTTT | CASSGQGGNQPQHF
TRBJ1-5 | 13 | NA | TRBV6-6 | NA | TGTGCCAGCAGTTACGACATCAATCAGCCCCAGCATTTT | CASSYDINQPQHF
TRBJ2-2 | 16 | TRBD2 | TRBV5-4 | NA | TGTGCCAGCAGTCATAGCGGGGGGGCTGTCACCGGGGAGCTGTTTTTT | CASSHSGGAVTGELFF
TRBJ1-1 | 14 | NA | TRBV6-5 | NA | TGTGCCAGCAGCCCGAATACAGCGAACACTGAAGCTTTCTTT | CASSPNTANTEAFF
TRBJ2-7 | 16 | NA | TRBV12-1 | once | TGTGCCAGCAGCTTTTGGTCTCGTAGCGGGGGTAAAGAGCAGTACTTC | CASSFWSRSGGKEQYF
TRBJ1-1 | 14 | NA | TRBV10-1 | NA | TGCGCCAGCAGTGAGTCGACGGGGTCCCCAGTAGCTTTCTTT | CASSESTGSPVAFF
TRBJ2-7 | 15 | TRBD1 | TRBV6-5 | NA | TGTGCCAGCAGTGGTTCCAGGGACAGGGGTTACGAGCAGTACTTC | CASSGSRDRGYEQYF
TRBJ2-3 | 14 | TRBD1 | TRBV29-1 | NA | TGCAGCGCACCGGGACAGGTGATGTCAGATACGCAGTATTTT | CSAPGQVMSDTQYF
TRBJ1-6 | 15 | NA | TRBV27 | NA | TGTGCCAGCAGTTTAGGCAGGGGCTTAAATTCACCCCTCCACTTT | CASSLGRGLNSPLHF
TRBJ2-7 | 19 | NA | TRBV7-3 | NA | TGTGCCAGCAGCTACCTCAAACCGGGACAAGATAGAGGATCCTACGAGCAGTACTTC | CASSYLKPGQDRGSYEQYF
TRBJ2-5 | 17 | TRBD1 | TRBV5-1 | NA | TGCGCCAGCAGCAGAGGACAGGGGTCGGGTACCCAAGAGACCCAGTACTTC | CASSRGQGSGTQETQYF
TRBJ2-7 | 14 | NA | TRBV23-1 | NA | TGCGCCAGCAGGAGGACAGGGACTACGACGGAGCAGTACTTC | CASRRTGTTTEQYF
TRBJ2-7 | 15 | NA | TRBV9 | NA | TGTGCCAGCAGCTCCAAAACGGGACTTAGCGACGAGCAGTACTTC | CASSSKTGLSDEQYF
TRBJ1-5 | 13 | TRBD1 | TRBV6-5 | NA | TGTGCCAGCAGTCCCGACAGGGGTCAGCCCCAGCATTTT | CASSPDRGQPQHF
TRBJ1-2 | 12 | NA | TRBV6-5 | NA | TGTGCCAGCGGAGACAGTTACTATGGCTACACCTTC | CASGDSYYGYTF
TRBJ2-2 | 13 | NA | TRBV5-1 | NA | TGCGCCAGCAGTTTTCAGGGCGCCGGGGAGCTGTTTTTT | CASSFQGAGELFF
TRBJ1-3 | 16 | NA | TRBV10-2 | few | TGCGCCAGCAGTGAGGCAGGCCTCTCTACTGGAAACACCATATATTTT | CASSEAGLSTGNTIYF
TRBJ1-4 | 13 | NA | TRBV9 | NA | TGTGCCAGCAGCGTAGCCCCGAATGAAAAACTGTTTTTT | CASSVAPNEKLFF
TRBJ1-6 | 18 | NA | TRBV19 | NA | TGTGCCAGTAGTATTATGAGGGCCGCAGGAAGGAATAATTCACCCCTCCACTTT | CASSIMRAAGRNNSPLHF
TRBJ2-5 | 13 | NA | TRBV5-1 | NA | TGCGCCAGCAGCCTCTCCACTTACGAGACCCAGTACTTC | CASSLSTYETQYF
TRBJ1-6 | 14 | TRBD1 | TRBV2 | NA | TGTGCCAGCAGACGGGACAGGGGTTATTCACCCCTCCACTTT | CASRRDRGYSPLHF
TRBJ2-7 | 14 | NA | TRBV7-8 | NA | TGTGCCAGCAGCTTAGGTGGCAGTTTCTACGAGCAGTACTTC | CASSLGGSFYEQYF
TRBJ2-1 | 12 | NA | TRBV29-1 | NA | TGCAGCGCAAACGGACTGAACAATGAGCAGTTCTTC | CSANGLNNEQFF
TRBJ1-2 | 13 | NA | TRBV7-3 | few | TGTGCCAGCAGCTTTTGGCCAAACTATGGCTACACCTTC | CASSFWPNYGYTF
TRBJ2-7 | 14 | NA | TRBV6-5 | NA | TGTGCCAGCAGTCCCGCAGGGGGGACCTACGAGCAGTACTTC | CASSPAGGTYEQYF
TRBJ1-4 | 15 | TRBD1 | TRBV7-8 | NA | TGTGCCAGCAGCCCCAACAGGGGCCGGGCTGAAAAACTGTTTTTT | CASSPNRGRAEKLFF
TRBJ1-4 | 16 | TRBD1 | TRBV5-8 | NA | TGTGCCAGCAGCGAGGGACAGGGGGTAACTAATGAAAAACTGTTTTTT | CASSEGQGVTNEKLFF